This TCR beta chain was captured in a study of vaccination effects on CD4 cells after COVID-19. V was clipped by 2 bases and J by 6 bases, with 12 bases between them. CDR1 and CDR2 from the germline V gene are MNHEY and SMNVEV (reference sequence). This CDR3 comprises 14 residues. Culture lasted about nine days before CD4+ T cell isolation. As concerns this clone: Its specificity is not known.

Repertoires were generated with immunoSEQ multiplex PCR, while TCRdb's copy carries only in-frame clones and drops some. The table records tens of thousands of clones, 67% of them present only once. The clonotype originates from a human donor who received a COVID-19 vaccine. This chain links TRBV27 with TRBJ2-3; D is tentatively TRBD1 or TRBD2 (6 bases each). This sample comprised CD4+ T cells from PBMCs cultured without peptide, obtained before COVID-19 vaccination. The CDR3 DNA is TGTGCCAGCAGTTTAATCGGGGGCATGGATACGCAGTATTTT. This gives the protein CASSLIGGMDTQYF.